Presented here are 7 T cell receptor beta chains from one specimen sequenced in a study of cytomegalovirus exposure and HLA in healthy donors. The study ran its PCR with 60 Vbeta and 13 Jbeta primers. Data came from immunoSEQ multiplex PCR; TCRdb stores just in-frame clones and leaves some out. The sample has about 120,000 clones; 60% to 80% are singletons. The sequenced material came from PBMCs. The origin of the receptors is a female donor in good health and CMV-seronegative.

The V and J genes are TRBV6-6 and TRBJ2-1; TRBD2 matches 7 bases. This CDR3 has 15 amino acids. Germline lookup yields CDR1 MNHNY and CDR2 SVGAGI (reference sequence). Trimming removed 8 bases from V and 8 bases from J; junction bases left unmatched: 15. The CDR3 sequence is CASRYRPGRDDEQFF. CDR3 sequence (DNA): TGTGCCAGCCGCTACCGGCCTGGGAGGGACGATGAGCAGTTCTTC.

V gene TRBV21-1 combines with J gene TRBJ1-2; TRBD1 is the table's D call and was not checked against the DNA. TRBV21-1 is shown as a pseudogene. This CDR3 has 15 residues. CDR3 DNA sequence: TGTGCCAGCAGCACCCGAGGGGGCCCTAACTATGGCTACACCTTC. Its protein product is CASSTRGGPNYGYTF.

CDR3 region: CALGGVWDTEAFF. The CDR3 coding sequence is TGTGCCCTAGGAGGGGTCTGGGACACTGAAGCTTTCTTT. This sequence joins TRBV30 and TRBJ1-1; D is possibly TRBD1 (5 bases). The CDR3 covers 13 residues. Trimming took off 8 bases at V and 3 bases at J, with 16 bases between the two ends. Germline loops: CDR1 GTSNPN, CDR2 SVGIG (reference sequence).

The genes are TRBV27 and TRBJ2-3; D is uncertain. V was shortened by 6 bases and J by 4 bases, with 14 bases between the two germline ends. The V gene's germline CDR1 is MNHEY and CDR2 SMNVEV (reference sequence). The CDR3 sequence is 14 residues long. CDR3 protein: CASSTKLLPDTQYF. CDR3 bases: TGTGCCAGCAGCACTAAACTCCTCCCAGATACGCAGTATTTT.

The chain employs TRBV7-2 and TRBJ1-1; a weak D match, TRBD1 (6 bases). Trimming removed 2 bases at V and 6 bases at J, with 16 bases between. CDR1 is SGHTA, CDR2 FQGNSA, per germline. The CDR3 covers 15 residues. The CDR3 spells CASSLRQVDLAEAFF. The CDR3 DNA is TGTGCCAGCAGCTTACGACAGGTAGATTTGGCTGAAGCTTTCTTT.

The V and J genes are TRBV28 and TRBJ2-5; D unclear. V was cut by 5 bases and J by 5 bases, with 12 bases left in between. The CDR3 consists of 13 residues. Germline values: CDR1 MDHEN, CDR2 SYDVKM. DNA of the CDR3: TGTGCCAGCAGTCTCCCAAACGGGGAGACCCAGTACTTC. This sequence encodes CASSLPNGETQYF.

The CDR3 region is CASSPQGTTNEKLFF. The CDR3 nucleotides read TGTGCCAGCAGCCCACAGGGGACCACTAATGAAAAACTGTTTTTT. V is TRBV13 and J is TRBJ1-4; TRBD1 aligns across 7 bases. The CDR3 covers 15 residues. The junction had 5 bases not matched to a gene; V was cut back by 5 bases and J by 2 bases. Germline assignment: CDR1 PRHDT and CDR2 FYEKMQ (reference sequence).